This entry lists 20 T cell receptor beta chains sequenced from one sample in a study of blood T cells in healthy people across ages. Through a sample-barcoded 5' primer and a J-beta primer mix, a second PCR was run for roughly 6 to 11 cycles. TCRdb itself ran the 5' RACE reads through MiXCR, one entry per CDR3 protein. The sample carries nearly 800,000 distinct CDR3 sequences, 20% to 25% recorded once. The same data also went into a second study, on T cells of mothers and their children.

The sequenced sample was blood. The receptor source for this set is a boy aged 5-17 years in good health.

This clonotype was detected only a few times. The chain combines TRBV7-9 with TRBJ2-7; 7 bases are a match to TRBD1. Germline V gene lookup returns CDR1 SEHNR and CDR2 FQNEAQ (reference sequence). The CDR3 consists of 13 residues. V was pared by 4 bases and J by 7 bases, with 7 bases of the junction left unmatched. Here the CDR3 DNA reads TGTGCCAGCAGCTCCCGACAGGGTGAAGAGCAGTACTTC. Amino acids: CASSSRQGEEQYF.

The V gene is TRBV18, the J gene TRBJ2-1; D is perhaps TRBD1 (5 bases). Germline CDR1 is KGHSH and CDR2 is LQKENI. Trimming left V 1 base short and J 9 bases short, with 19 bases between. This CDR3 is built from 16 residues. The CDR3 DNA reads as TGTGCCAGCTCACCACGATCAGGGTCCACCTCCGGTGAGCAGTTCTTC. This encodes CASSPRSGSTSGEQFF.

This clonotype was recorded only once. V usage is TRBV20-1 and J usage is TRBJ1-4, with D perhaps TRBD1 (5 bases). Deletions cut 3 bases from V and 10 bases from J, with 15 bases between. Per the germline V gene, CDR1 is DFQATT and CDR2 is SNEGSKA (reference sequence). The CDR3 length is 13 residues. CDR3 amino acids: CSARALYGGKLFF. DNA for the CDR3: TGCAGTGCTAGGGCGCTCTACGGGGGAAAACTGTTTTTT.

This rearrangement joins TRBV7-2 to TRBJ2-5; possible D gene TRBD2, 5 bases. The J call may be faulty, since TRBJ2-1 better matches the DNA end. The germline V gene encodes CDR1 SGHTA and CDR2 FQGNSA. CDR3 length equals 13 residues. DNA for the CDR3: TGTGCCAGCAGCTCGAGGGTCCGGACGGAGCAGTTCTTC. Its protein is CASSSRVRTEQFF.

This clonotype was detected only a few times. The V gene is TRBV7-9, the J gene TRBJ2-1; D is undetermined. The J call could be wrong; TRBJ2-7 is a better fit for the DNA end. Germline CDR1 SEHNR, CDR2 FQNEAQ (reference sequence). The CDR3 spans 12 residues. The CDR3 DNA is TGTGCCAGCAGCTTAGCTCCCGCCGAGCAGTACTTC. It specifies CASSLAPAEQYF.

This clonotype showed up just a few times. The chain recombines TRBV7-3 with TRBJ2-5; TRBD1 aligns across 9 bases. The DNA matches TRBJ2-1 better at its end, which makes the J call doubtful. CDR1 is SGHTA and CDR2 is FQGTGA in the germline V gene. The CDR3 totals 16 residues. CDR3 region: CASSFSTGGGYNEQFF. DNA of the CDR3: TGTGCCAGCAGCTTTTCGACAGGGGGGGGATACAATGAGCAGTTCTTC.

The CDR3 DNA reads as TGTGCCACCAGTGATTTGCGCGAACATAGCACAGATACGCAGTATTTT. This translates into CATSDLREHSTDTQYF. The chain recombines TRBV24-1 with TRBJ2-3; D is ambiguous. Germline V lookup: CDR1 KGHDR, CDR2 SFDVKD. Trimming cost V 0 bases and J 0 bases, with 9 bases left between them. The CDR3 extends over 16 amino acids.

At least ten counts were recorded for this clonotype. The V gene is TRBV12-3 or TRBV12-4, the J gene TRBJ1-1, with 10 bases aligning to TRBD1. This CDR3 comprises 13 residues. J was trimmed by 4 bases and V by 4 bases; bases with no gene match: 0. CDR3 amino acids: CASSWDRGTEAFF. DNA for the CDR3: TGTGCCAGCAGTTGGGACAGGGGCACTGAAGCTTTCTTT.

The genes are TRBV28 and TRBJ2-7; D possibly corresponds to TRBD1 (5 bases). Germline CDR1 reads MDHEN; CDR2 reads SYDVKM. The CDR3 is made up of 14 amino acids. Deletions cut 2 bases from V and 4 bases from J, with 12 bases between. In DNA form, the CDR3 reads TGTGCCAGCAGTTTAACAGGAAAACTTTACGAGCAGTACTTC. Encoded protein: CASSLTGKLYEQYF.

The chain carries TRBV20-1 and TRBJ2-7, with TRBD2 matching 7 bases. The CDR3 runs 15 residues. Germline V CDR1 and CDR2: DFQATT, SNEGSKA (reference sequence). The V segment lost 6 bases and the J segment 0 bases; nucleotides outside the gene matches: 11. DNA of the CDR3: TGCAGTGCGACCGCGGGGGAGTCCTACTCCTACGAGCAGTACTTC. It is translated as CSATAGESYSYEQYF.

This clonotype was detected a few times. This chain connects TRBV29-1 to TRBJ2-1; TRBD2 is a possible D gene (6 bases). The CDR3 runs to 14 residues. Germline CDR1 and CDR2: SQVTM and ANQGSEA. V was trimmed by 6 bases and J by 8 bases, leaving 20 bases between them. The CDR3 region is CSVAEVLASDEQFF. CDR3 DNA sequence: TGCAGCGTCGCCGAAGTTTTGGCTAGCGATGAGCAGTTCTTC.

The V gene is TRBV29-1, the J gene TRBJ2-1; 13 bases agree with TRBD2. CDR3 length equals 15 residues. The ends lost 7 bases at V and 0 bases at J; junction bases unmatched: 3. CDR1 is SQVTM and CDR2 is ANQGSEA in the germline V gene. CDR3 DNA sequence: TGCAGCGCAAGGACTAGCGGGGGCTCCTACAATGAGCAGTTCTTC. It translates to CSARTSGGSYNEQFF.

This clonotype was observed a handful of times. The rearrangement links TRBV2 to TRBJ2-2; the match to TRBD1 covers 7 bases. This CDR3 has 16 amino acids. After removal of 5 bases from V and 6 bases from J, the junction contained 12 bases not matched to a gene. The V gene's germline CDR1 is SNHLY and CDR2 FYNNEI. For the CDR3, the DNA is TGTGCCAGCAGTAAGCAGGGGACAGTCTTAGCCGGGGAGCTGTTTTTT. Translating it yields CASSKQGTVLAGELFF.

The chain's CDR3 is CASSYSVAREGRTDTQYF. As DNA, the CDR3 is TGTGCCAGCAGTTACTCTGTGGCCCGGGAGGGCCGGACAGATACGCAGTATTTT. The V gene is TRBV6-2 or TRBV6-3, the J gene TRBJ2-3; 8 nucleotides agree with TRBD2. CDR1 and CDR2 (germline): MNHEY, SVGEGT. This CDR3 is built from 18 residues. J was trimmed by 3 bases and V by 0 bases; bases with no gene match: 11.

The V and J genes are TRBV6-6 and TRBJ2-7, with 10 bases lining up with TRBD1. CDR3 length: 16 amino acids. Germline values: CDR1 MNHNY, CDR2 SVGAGI (reference sequence). V gave up 5 bases and J gave up 3 bases; unmatched junction bases: 10. The CDR3 here is CASSPRGGQGYYEQYF. DNA of the CDR3: TGTGCCAGCAGTCCTCGTGGGGGACAGGGGTACTACGAGCAGTACTTC.

This chain connects TRBV28 to TRBJ1-2; D might be TRBD1 (6 bases). The CDR3 has 14 amino acids. CDR1 MDHEN and CDR2 SYDVKM come from the germline V gene. Trimming shortened V by 3 bases and J by 4 bases, and 12 bases separated the two germline ends. CDR3 coding DNA: TGTGCCAGCAGTTTCAGGGGCATACCCTATGGCTACACCTTC. Translation gives CASSFRGIPYGYTF.

The rearrangement joins TRBV6-5 to TRBJ2-1; D call uncertain. CDR1 and CDR2 from the germline V gene are MNHEY and SVGAGI. The length of the CDR3 is 13 residues. V lost 2 bases and J 10 bases, leaving 12 bases between the germline ends. CDR3 nucleotides: TGTGCCAGCAGTTACGGAGTTGTGGGGGAGCAGTTCTTC. It yields the protein CASSYGVVGEQFF.

With regard to this clonotype: At one boundary the junction diverges from the germline segment, which might be a read error. The J gene is TRBJ2-1, the V gene TRBV7-7, with 7 bases matching TRBD2. The CDR3 spans 15 residues. Germline V CDR1 and CDR2: SSHAT, FNYEAQ (reference sequence). The CDR3 nucleotides are TGTGCTAGCAGCTTAGGTAAGGGGACTACCGATGAGCAGTTCTTC. Protein sequence: CASSLGKGTTDEQFF.

There are a few counts of this clonotype. The chain recombines TRBV20-1 with TRBJ2-1; 8 bases align to TRBD2. V shed 5 bases, J shed 2 bases, and the junction held 5 bases outside the gene matches. CDR3 length equals 14 residues. Germline values: CDR1 DFQATT, CDR2 SNEGSKA (reference sequence). Written as DNA, the CDR3 is TGCAGTGCTTTAGCGGGATCCCCCTACAATGAGCAGTTCTTC. This sequence encodes CSALAGSPYNEQFF.

The chain links TRBV7-9 to TRBJ2-5; TRBD1 aligns across 10 bases. The trim removed 5 bases at V and 5 bases at J, leaving 11 bases unmatched. The V gene's germline CDR1 is SEHNR and CDR2 FQNEAQ (reference sequence). This CDR3 is 16 amino acids long. In DNA form, the CDR3 reads TGTGCCAGCAGCGTGCGCGGGACAGGGGTGAAGGAGACCCAGTACTTC. It encodes CASSVRGTGVKETQYF.